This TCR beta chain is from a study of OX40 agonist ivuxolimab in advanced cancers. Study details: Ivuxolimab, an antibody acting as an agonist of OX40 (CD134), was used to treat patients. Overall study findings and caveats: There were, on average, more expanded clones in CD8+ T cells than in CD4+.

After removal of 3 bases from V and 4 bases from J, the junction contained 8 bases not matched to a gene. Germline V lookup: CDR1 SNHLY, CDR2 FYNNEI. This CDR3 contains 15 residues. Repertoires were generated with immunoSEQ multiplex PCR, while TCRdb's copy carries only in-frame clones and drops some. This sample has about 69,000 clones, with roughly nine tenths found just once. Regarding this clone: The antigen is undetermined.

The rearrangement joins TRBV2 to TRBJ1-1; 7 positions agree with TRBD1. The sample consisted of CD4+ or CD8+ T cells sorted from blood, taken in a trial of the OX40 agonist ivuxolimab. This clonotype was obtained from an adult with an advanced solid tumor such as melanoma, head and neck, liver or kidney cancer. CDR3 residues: CASSEFDRVGTEAFF. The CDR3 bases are TGTGCCAGCAGTGAGTTTGACAGGGTGGGCACTGAAGCTTTCTTT.